A selection of T cell receptor beta chains follows, all from one sample in a study of blood T cell repertoires in COVID-19. Assay: immunoSEQ multiplex PCR; the TCRdb copy retains only in-frame clones and omits some. The table shows about 200,000 clones, with 84% occurring only once. Source material: peripheral blood. The receptors here all came from a man aged 50 to 60 with active or convalescent COVID-19. Each CDR3 is given without its conserved first and last residue.

TRBJ2-1,TRBV7-2,13,ASSLTGPSYNEQF
TRBJ2-7,TRBV5-1,17,ASSLEGLAGGPSSYEQY
TRBJ2-2,TRBV5-1,14,ASSFSGGTHTGELF
TRBJ1-1,TRBV6-2/TRBV6-3,12,ASSFLQGGTEAF
TRBJ1-1,TRBV28,12,ASTLDRENTEAF
TRBJ2-3,TRBV6-5,12,ASRRTGGTDTQY
TRBJ2-7,TRBV10-1,12,ASSTSVHQYEQY
TRBJ2-1,TRBV15,14,ATSRDLRGAHNEQF
TRBJ2-1,TRBV4-1,13,ASSQDSRAGNEQF
TRBJ1-1,TRBV6-5,9,ASSRGQGAF
TRBJ1-2,TRBV20-1,10,SASRGLDGYT
TRBJ1-2,TRBV4-1,12,ASSHQGGGYGYT
TRBJ2-3,TRBV5-1,13,ASSLVGGAADTQY
TRBJ1-2,TRBV5-5,11,ASSHGSNYGYT
TRBJ2-3,TRBV7-2,15,ASSRTSGGPSTDTQY
TRBJ2-5,TRBV5-4,12,ASSFRQYQETQY
TRBJ2-3,TRBV28,12,ASKLAGATDTQY
TRBJ1-1,TRBV5-6,13,ASSSHGGDFLWAF
TRBJ1-1,TRBV27,13,ASSPLRTEITEAF
TRBJ2-2,TRBV6-6,14,ASSYSGRENTGELF
TRBJ1-3,TRBV9,13,ASSVGNLQANTIY
TRBJ2-6,TRBV4-3,15,ASSQDGHSSGANVLT
TRBJ2-3,TRBV10-2,17,ASSDRARTSGGATDTQY
TRBJ2-2,TRBV11-2,15,ASSLGLAGPRTGELF
TRBJ1-2,TRBV5-1,14,ASSPQTPTTNYGYT